This T cell receptor beta chain appears in the sequencing data of a study of blood T cell repertoires in COVID-19. Study-level background: Acute and convalescent COVID-19 samples came from the United States, Italy and Spain. T cells, B-cell-depleted T cells, or PBMCs provided the cDNA or gDNA that served as material.

Authors' processing steps: For nucleated cells, counts were estimated from reference gene primer amplification. TCRdb's table, derived via immunoSEQ multiplex PCR, lists solely in-frame clones and lacks some. V and J calls and clone size are as listed in that table; D and trimming were resolved from the DNA. The sample records about 290,000 clones, roughly 86% being singletons. The V gene lost 2 bases and the J gene lost 9 bases, with 11 bases spanning the gap. The CDR3 totals 13 residues. Germline values: CDR1 KGHSH, CDR2 LQKENI. The chain couples TRBV18 to TRBJ2-1, with D possibly TRBD1 on 7 matching bases. The sequence derives from a woman aged 30 to 39 with COVID-19, enrolled during active disease. Sequenced material: peripheral blood. The CDR3 is CASSPGGGGEQFF. The CDR3 DNA is TGTGCCAGCTCACCAGGAGGGGGCGGTGAGCAGTTCTTC.